This T cell receptor (beta chain) was identified in a study of blood T cell repertoires in COVID-19. Study-level information: T cells, B-cell-depleted T cells, or PBMCs provided the cDNA or gDNA that served as material.

Cohort 3 recovered donors had two negative PCRs, clearance, or symptom resolution. TCRdb's copy holds only in-frame clones and misses some; the assay was immunoSEQ multiplex PCR. The profile shows about half a million clones, more than 85% of them singletons. The V gene's germline CDR1 is MNHEY and CDR2 SVGAGI. The CDR3 length is 14 residues. Trimming took off 4 bases at V and 2 bases at J, with 9 bases between the two ends. Sequenced: PBMCs or T cells enriched from blood (not recorded which). The TCR sequence derives from a woman in her sixties who had recovered from COVID-19. The chain uses TRBV6-5 and TRBJ1-3; D is undetermined. CDR3 coding DNA: TGTGCCAGCAGTTTCGCCGACACTGGAAACACCATATATTTT. This codes for CASSFADTGNTIYF.